This T cell receptor (beta chain) was identified in a study of T cell responses to AZD1222 COVID-19 vaccine. This clone was observed a few times. The CDR3 extends over 17 amino acids. The germline V gene encodes CDR1 LGHNA and CDR2 YSLEER. The V gene end was trimmed by 0 bases and the J gene end by 6 bases; junction bases not matched to a gene: 9. Clones were sequenced by immunoSEQ multiplex PCR, and TCRdb holds only the in-frame ones, with some missing. The top ten clones hold approximately 20% of a sample with 100,000 to 150,000 clones, about nine tenths of them seen once. The sequence derives from an adult in good health. This specimen was peripheral blood, taken on day 0 of AZD1222 vaccination. V gene TRBV4-3 combines with J gene TRBJ2-1; 9 nucleotides align to TRBD2. The CDR3: CASSQDLSGGSSNEQFF. The CDR3 DNA reads TGCGCCAGCAGCCAAGATCTGAGCGGGGGGAGCAGCAATGAGCAGTTCTTC.